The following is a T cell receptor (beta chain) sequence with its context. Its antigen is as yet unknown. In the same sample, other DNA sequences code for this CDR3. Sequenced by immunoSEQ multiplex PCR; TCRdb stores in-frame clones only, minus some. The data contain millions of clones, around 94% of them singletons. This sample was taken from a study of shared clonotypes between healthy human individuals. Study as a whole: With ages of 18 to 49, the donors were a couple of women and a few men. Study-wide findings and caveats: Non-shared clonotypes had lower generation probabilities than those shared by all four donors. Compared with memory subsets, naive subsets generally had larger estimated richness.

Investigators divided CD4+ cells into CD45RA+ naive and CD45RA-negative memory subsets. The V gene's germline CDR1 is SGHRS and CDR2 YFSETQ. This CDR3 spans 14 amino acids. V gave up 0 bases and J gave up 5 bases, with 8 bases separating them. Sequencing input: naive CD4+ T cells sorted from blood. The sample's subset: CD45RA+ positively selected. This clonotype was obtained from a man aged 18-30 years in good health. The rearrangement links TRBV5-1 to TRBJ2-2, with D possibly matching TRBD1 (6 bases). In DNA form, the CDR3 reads TGCGCCAGCAGCTTGGCACAGGGAACCGGGGAGCTGTTTTTT. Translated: CASSLAQGTGELFF.